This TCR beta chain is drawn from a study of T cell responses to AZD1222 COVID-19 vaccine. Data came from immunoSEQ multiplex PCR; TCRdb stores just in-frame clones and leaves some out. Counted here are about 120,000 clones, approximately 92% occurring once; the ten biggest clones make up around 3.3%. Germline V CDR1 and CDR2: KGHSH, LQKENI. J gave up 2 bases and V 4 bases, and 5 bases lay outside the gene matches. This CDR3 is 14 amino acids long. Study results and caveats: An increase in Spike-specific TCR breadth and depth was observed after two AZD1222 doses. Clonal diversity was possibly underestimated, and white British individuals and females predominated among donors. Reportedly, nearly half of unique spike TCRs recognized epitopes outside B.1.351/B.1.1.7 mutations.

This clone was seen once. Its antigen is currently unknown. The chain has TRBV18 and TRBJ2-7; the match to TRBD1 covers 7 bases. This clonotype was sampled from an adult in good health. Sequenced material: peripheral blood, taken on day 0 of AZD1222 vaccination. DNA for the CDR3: TGTGCCAGCTCACTTGACAGGGATACCTACGAGCAGTACTTC. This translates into CASSLDRDTYEQYF.